The 5 T cell receptor beta chains below all came from one sample that was sequenced in a study of immune evolution from preneoplasia to lung adenocarcinoma. Sequenced by immunoSEQ multiplex PCR; TCRdb stores in-frame clones only, minus some. The sample records about 5,900 clones, around 82% being singletons. The source material was FFPE lung adenocarcinoma in situ tissue. The origin of the receptors is a donor older than 65 with lung adenocarcinoma.

Points on this clone: The sample carries other DNA sequences with the same CDR3. The V gene is TRBV6-5, the J gene TRBJ1-1, with TRBD1 as a possible D gene (6 bases). The V gene's germline CDR1 is MNHEY and CDR2 SVGAGI. The CDR3 extends over 15 amino acids. The V end was cut by 0 bases, the J end by 4 bases, with 12 bases between. The CDR3 DNA follows: TGTGCCAGCAGTTACTCACAGGGTTTCGGCACTGAAGCTTTCTTT. It encodes CASSYSQGFGTEAFF.

The gene calls are TRBV5-1 and TRBJ1-4, with 7 bases matching TRBD1. Germline loops: CDR1 SGHRS, CDR2 YFSETQ. The CDR3 has 17 amino acids. V gave up 4 bases and J gave up 3 bases; unmatched junction bases: 12. In DNA form, the CDR3 reads TGCGCCAGCAGCCCCACCCTAGACAGGGTTGCTAATGAAAAACTGTTTTTT. This gives the protein CASSPTLDRVANEKLFF.

The rearrangement uses TRBV4-1 and TRBJ2-7; 7 bases line up with TRBD1. Germline loops: CDR1 MGHRA, CDR2 YSYEKL. CDR3 size: 13 residues. V was pared by 1 base and J by 4 bases, with 1 base of the junction left unmatched. CDR3 in amino acids: CASSQGGQYEQYF. DNA for the CDR3: TGCGCCAGCAGCCAAGGGGGACAGTACGAGCAGTACTTC.

V gene TRBV6-6 combines with J gene TRBJ1-6; tentative D call: TRBD1 (6 bases). Germline-derived CDR1 and CDR2 are MNHNY and SVGAGI (reference sequence). V was trimmed by 6 bases and J by 6 bases, leaving 15 bases between them. The CDR3 spans 15 residues. DNA of the CDR3: TGTGCCAGCAGCCAAGGGACACTCAGTAATTCACCCCTCCACTTT. Translation: CASSQGTLSNSPLHF.

The V and J genes are TRBV4-1 and TRBJ2-1; D could derive from TRBD1 or TRBD2 (6 bases each). The V end was cut by 1 base, the J end by 12 bases, with 10 bases between. The V gene's germline CDR1 is MGHRA and CDR2 YSYEKL. The CDR3 totals 12 residues. CDR3 coding DNA: TGCGCCAGCAGCCAAGGAGGGGGAGGGCAGTTCTTC. It codes for CASSQGGGGQFF.